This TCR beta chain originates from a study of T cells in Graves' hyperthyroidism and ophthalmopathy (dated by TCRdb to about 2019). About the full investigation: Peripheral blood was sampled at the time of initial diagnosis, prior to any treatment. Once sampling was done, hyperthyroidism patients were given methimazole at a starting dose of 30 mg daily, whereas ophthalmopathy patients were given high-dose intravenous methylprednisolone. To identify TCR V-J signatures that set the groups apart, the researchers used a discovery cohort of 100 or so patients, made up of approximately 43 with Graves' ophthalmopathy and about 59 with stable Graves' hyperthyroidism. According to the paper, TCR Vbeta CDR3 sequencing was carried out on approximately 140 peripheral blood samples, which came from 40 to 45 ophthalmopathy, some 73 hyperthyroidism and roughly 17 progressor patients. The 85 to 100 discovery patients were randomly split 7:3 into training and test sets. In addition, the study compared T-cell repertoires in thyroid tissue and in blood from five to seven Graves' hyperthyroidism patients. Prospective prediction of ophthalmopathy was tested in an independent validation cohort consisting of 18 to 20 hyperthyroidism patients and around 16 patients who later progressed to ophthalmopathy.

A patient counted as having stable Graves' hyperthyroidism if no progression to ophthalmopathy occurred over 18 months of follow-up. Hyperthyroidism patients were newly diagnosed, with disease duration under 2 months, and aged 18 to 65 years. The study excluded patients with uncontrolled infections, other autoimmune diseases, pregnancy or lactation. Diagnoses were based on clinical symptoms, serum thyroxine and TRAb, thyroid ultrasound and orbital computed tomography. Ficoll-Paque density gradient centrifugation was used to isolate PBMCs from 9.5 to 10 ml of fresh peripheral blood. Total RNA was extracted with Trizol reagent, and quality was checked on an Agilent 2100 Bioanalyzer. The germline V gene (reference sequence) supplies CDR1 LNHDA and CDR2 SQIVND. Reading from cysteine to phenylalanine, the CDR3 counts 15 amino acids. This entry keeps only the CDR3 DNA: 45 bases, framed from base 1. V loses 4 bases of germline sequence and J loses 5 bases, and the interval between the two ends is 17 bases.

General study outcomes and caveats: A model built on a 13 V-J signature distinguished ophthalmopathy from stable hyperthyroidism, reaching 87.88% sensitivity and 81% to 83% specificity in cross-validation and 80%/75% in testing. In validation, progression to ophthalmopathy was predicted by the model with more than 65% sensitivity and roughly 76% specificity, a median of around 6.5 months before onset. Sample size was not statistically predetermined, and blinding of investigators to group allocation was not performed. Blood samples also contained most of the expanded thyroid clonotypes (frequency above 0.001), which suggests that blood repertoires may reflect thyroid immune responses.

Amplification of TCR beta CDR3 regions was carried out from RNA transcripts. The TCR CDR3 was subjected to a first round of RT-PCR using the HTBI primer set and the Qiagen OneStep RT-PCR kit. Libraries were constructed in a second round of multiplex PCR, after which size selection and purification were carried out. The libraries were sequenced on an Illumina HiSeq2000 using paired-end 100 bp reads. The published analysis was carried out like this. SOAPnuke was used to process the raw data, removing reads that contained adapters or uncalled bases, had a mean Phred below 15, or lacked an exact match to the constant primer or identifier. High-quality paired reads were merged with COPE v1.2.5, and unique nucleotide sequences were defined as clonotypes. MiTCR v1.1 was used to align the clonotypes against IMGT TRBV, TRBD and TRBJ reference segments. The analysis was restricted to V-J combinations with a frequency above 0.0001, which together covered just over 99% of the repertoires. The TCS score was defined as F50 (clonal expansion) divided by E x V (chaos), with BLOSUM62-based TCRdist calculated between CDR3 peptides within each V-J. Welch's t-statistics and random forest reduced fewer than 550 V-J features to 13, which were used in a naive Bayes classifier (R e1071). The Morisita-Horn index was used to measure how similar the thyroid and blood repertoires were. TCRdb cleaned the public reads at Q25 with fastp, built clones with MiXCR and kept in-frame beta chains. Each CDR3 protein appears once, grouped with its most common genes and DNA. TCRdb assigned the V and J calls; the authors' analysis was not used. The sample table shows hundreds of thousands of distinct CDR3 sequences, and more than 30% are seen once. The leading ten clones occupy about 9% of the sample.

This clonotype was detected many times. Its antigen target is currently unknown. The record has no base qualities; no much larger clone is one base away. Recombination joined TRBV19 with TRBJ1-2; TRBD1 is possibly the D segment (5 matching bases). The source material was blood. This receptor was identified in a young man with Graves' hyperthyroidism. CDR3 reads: CASSTPGLTMYGYTF. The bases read TGTGCCAGTAGTACTCCGGGACTGACTATGTATGGCTACACCTTC.